These 17 T cell receptor beta chains originate from one sample sequenced in a study of blood T cell repertoires in COVID-19. Sequencing was performed with immunoSEQ multiplex PCR; in TCRdb, only in-frame clones are kept and a portion is missing. The data show about 100,000 clones, roughly 84% seen once. The specimen sequenced was peripheral blood. These receptors were collected from a man aged 70-80 years with active or convalescent COVID-19.

The CDR3 DNA is TGTGCCAGCGGGTTGGCGGGGGTCACAGATACGCAGTATTTT. Its protein product is CASGLAGVTDTQYF. The chain combines TRBV28 with TRBJ2-3; 7 bases agree with TRBD2. V lost 8 bases to trimming and J lost 2 bases; unmatched junction nucleotides: 7. This CDR3 is built from 14 residues. Per germline, CDR1 MDHEN and CDR2 SYDVKM.

This clone appeared a single time. The rearrangement uses TRBV3-1 (or the pseudogene TRBV3-2) and TRBJ2-3; D may be TRBD2 (5 bases). Trimming shortened V by 6 bases and J by 1 base, and 20 bases separated the two germline ends. The CDR3 contains 17 residues. Germline CDR1 and CDR2: LGHDT and YNNKEL (reference sequence). This chain's CDR3 is CASSQQGRAGRTDTQYF. The CDR3 DNA follows: TGTGCCAGCAGTCAACAAGGTCGGGCGGGCCGCACAGATACGCAGTATTTT.

This clone was seen a handful of times. This rearrangement joins TRBV5-1 to TRBJ1-6; 9 bases map to TRBD1. J gave up 9 bases and V 0 bases, and 4 bases lay outside the gene matches. This CDR3 has 15 amino acids. Germline V gives CDR1 SGHRS, CDR2 YFSETQ. The CDR3 spells CASSLETGGGSPLHF. The CDR3 nucleotides are TGCGCCAGCAGCTTGGAGACAGGGGGAGGTTCACCCCTCCACTTT.

The V gene is TRBV15, the J gene TRBJ1-5; D call uncertain. The CDR3 extends over 15 amino acids. Germline V CDR1 and CDR2: LNHNV, YYDKDF (reference sequence). The V and J ends lost 0 bases and 7 bases respectively, with 13 bases between them. CDR3 region: CATSRDHTTYQPQHF. DNA of the CDR3: TGTGCCACCAGCAGAGATCATACGACTTACCAGCCCCAGCATTTT. Using reference TRBV15 and TRBJ1-5 for the parts outside the CDR3, the full variable domain is DAMVIQNPRYQVTQFGKPVTLSCSQTLNHNVMYWYQQKSSQAPKLLFHYYDKDFNNEADTPDNFQSRRPNTSFCFLDIRSPGLGDTAMYLCATSRDHTTYQPQHFGDGTRLSIL.

This clone was detected once. The rearrangement links TRBV18 to TRBJ2-7, with D unclear. Trimming left V 3 bases short and J 0 bases short, with 9 bases between. The CDR3 contains 14 residues. In germline, CDR1 is KGHSH, CDR2 LQKENI. The chain's CDR3 is CASSPGLLSYEQYF. As DNA, the CDR3 is TGTGCCAGCTCACCCGGTTTGCTCTCCTACGAGCAGTACTTC.

This chain joins TRBV7-9 and TRBJ1-5; weak D call: TRBD1 (6 bases). V lost 5 bases and J lost 4, with 12 bases in between. Germline lookup yields CDR1 SEHNR and CDR2 FQNEAQ (reference sequence). The CDR3 has 14 residues. The CDR3 spells CASSLDRFNQPQHF. CDR3 nucleotide sequence: TGTGCCAGCAGCCTGGACAGATTTAATCAGCCCCAGCATTTT.

This clone was seen just once. The chain couples TRBV2 to TRBJ2-2; D is possibly TRBD1 (6 bases). This CDR3 is built from 14 residues. The V and J ends lost 6 bases and 1 base respectively, with 9 bases between them. CDR1 is SNHLY and CDR2 is FYNNEI in the germline V gene. The CDR3, as DNA: TGTGCCAGCAGCCAGGACAGGAACACCGGGGAGCTGTTTTTT. Amino acid sequence: CASSQDRNTGELFF.

Here the CDR3 DNA reads TGTGCCAGTAGCCTCAGGGGGCTATACAATGAGCAGTTCTTC. It is translated as CASSLRGLYNEQFF. The rearrangement links TRBV19 to TRBJ2-1; 8 bases match TRBD1. The trim removed 6 bases at V and 4 bases at J, leaving 5 bases unmatched. The germline gives CDR1 LNHDA, CDR2 SQIVND (reference sequence). The CDR3 is made up of 14 amino acids.

The chain uses TRBV7-2 and TRBJ2-3; TRBD2 might be the D (6 bases). Germline V gene lookup returns CDR1 SGHTA and CDR2 FQGNSA. V shed 5 bases and J shed 2 bases, with 11 bases lying between them. This CDR3 is built from 14 residues. The CDR3 coding sequence is TGTGCCAGCAGCCGGGACTCCCCCACAGATACGCAGTATTTT. It codes for CASSRDSPTDTQYF.

This chain joins TRBV5-1 and TRBJ1-2; D call uncertain. Germline CDR1 reads SGHRS; CDR2 reads YFSETQ. The germline V and J ends were trimmed by 0 bases and 3 bases, with 12 bases remaining between them. This CDR3 comprises 15 residues. DNA for the CDR3: TGCGCCAGCAGCTTGGGGAACTCCCAGGACTATGGCTACACCTTC. Protein: CASSLGNSQDYGYTF.

The V call is TRBV7-2, the J call TRBJ1-3; 7 bases fit TRBD1. This CDR3 contains 15 residues. Trimming at V came to 2 bases and at J to 3 bases, leaving 4 bases not matched to a gene. Germline V gives CDR1 SGHTA, CDR2 FQGNSA. CDR3 nucleotide sequence: TGTGCCAGCAGCTTAAGGGGGCAGAGTGGAAACACCATATATTTT. This codes for CASSLRGQSGNTIYF. Based on the CDR3 plus reference TRBV7-2 and TRBJ1-3, the full variable domain is GAGVSQSPSNKVTEKGKDVELRCDPISGHTALYWYRQSLGQGLEFLIYFQGNSAPDKSGLPSDRFSAERTGGSVSTLTIQRTQQEDSAVYLCASSLRGQSGNTIYFGEGSWLTVV.

The chain combines TRBV2 with TRBJ2-7, with TRBD2 matching 11 bases. J lost 1 base, V lost 5 bases, and 7 bases had no gene match. The CDR3 spans 16 residues. Germline V CDR1 and CDR2: SNHLY, FYNNEI. Written as DNA, the CDR3 is TGTGCCAGCAGTAAGGGGCTAGCGGGGGGATCCTACGAGCAGTACTTC. This sequence encodes CASSKGLAGGSYEQYF.

The genes are TRBV2 and TRBJ2-1; no clear D gene. The CDR3 length is 14 residues. Trimming took off 4 bases at V and 6 bases at J, with 13 bases between the two ends. Looked up from germline, CDR1 is SNHLY and CDR2 is FYNNEI. Here the CDR3 DNA reads TGTGCCAGCAGTGTGGAGCGCGTAGGCAATGAGCAGTTCTTC. Its protein product is CASSVERVGNEQFF.

The gene calls are TRBV6-2 or TRBV6-3 and TRBJ1-4; tentatively, D is TRBD1 (6 bases). Germline CDR1 is MNHEY and CDR2 is SVGEGT. Between the trimmed V and J ends, which lost 3 bases and 8 bases, there was a span of 19 bases. The CDR3 is 16 amino acids. In DNA, the CDR3 is TGTGCCAGCAGTTATTGGAGGCAGGGGAGCATCGAAAAACTGTTTTTT. Protein sequence: CASSYWRQGSIEKLFF.

The V and J genes are TRBV7-9 and TRBJ2-7; the match to TRBD2 covers 9 bases. The CDR3 runs to 16 residues. The junction had 5 bases not matched to a gene; V was cut back by 1 base and J by 1 base. Germline V gene sequence: CDR1 SEHNR, CDR2 FQNEAQ (reference sequence). The DNA of the CDR3 is TGTGCCAGCAGCTTAGAGGCAGCGGGGGGATCCTACGAGCAGTACTTC. It codes for CASSLEAAGGSYEQYF.

This chain joins TRBV28 and TRBJ2-7, with 8 bases that match TRBD1. Germline-derived CDR1 and CDR2 are MDHEN and SYDVKM. This CDR3 is built from 15 residues. The junction had 10 bases not matched to a gene; V was cut back by 5 bases and J by 4 bases. The chain's CDR3 is CASSRTGTLFYEQYF. CDR3 nucleotides: TGTGCCAGCAGTCGGACAGGGACGCTATTTTACGAGCAGTACTTC.

The chain recombines TRBV24-1 with TRBJ2-1; the match to TRBD1 covers 9 bases. The junction had 13 bases not matched to a gene; V was cut back by 4 bases and J by 7 bases. Germline V CDR1 and CDR2: KGHDR, SFDVKD. The CDR3 spans 17 residues. For the CDR3, the DNA is TGTGCCACCAGTGACAGGGCCAGCGGACAGGGGAAGAATGAGCAGTTCTTC. As protein: CATSDRASGQGKNEQFF.